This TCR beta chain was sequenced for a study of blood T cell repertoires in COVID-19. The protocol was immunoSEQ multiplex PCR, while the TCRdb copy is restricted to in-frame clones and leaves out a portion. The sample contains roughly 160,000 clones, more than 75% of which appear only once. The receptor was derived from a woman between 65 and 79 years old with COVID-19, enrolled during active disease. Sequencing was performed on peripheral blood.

The CDR3 region is CASRERQGYEQYF. The DNA of the CDR3 is TGTGCCAGCAGGGAACGACAGGGGTACGAGCAGTACTTC. The chain combines TRBV28 with TRBJ2-7; 8 nucleotides align to TRBD1. Per germline, CDR1 MDHEN and CDR2 SYDVKM. Unmatched junction bases numbered 5, after V lost 6 bases and J lost 4 bases. The CDR3 loop spans 13 amino acids. The complete variable domain, with remaining parts taken from reference TRBV28 and TRBJ2-7, reads DVKVTQSSRYLVKRTGEKVFLECVQDMDHENMFWYRQDPGLGLRLIYFSYDVKMKEKGDIPEGYSVSREKKERFSLILESASTNQTSMYLCASRERQGYEQYFGPGTRLTVT.